This T cell receptor (beta chain) emerged from a study of identifying expanded T cells in peripheral blood. Using immunoSEQ multiplex PCR, the repertoire was profiled, and TCRdb retains in-frame clones only, with some absent. The sample includes some 91,000 clones, approximately 88% of them seen just once. After removal of 5 bases from V and 4 bases from J, the junction contained 11 bases not matched to a gene. The germline CDR1 and CDR2 sequences are LNHDA and SQIVND (reference sequence). The CDR3 totals 15 residues. A remark on this clone: The target antigen is unknown.

Whole-study results and caveats: Variance in clone template counts between approximately two-week samples significantly increased with total template count across all healthy donors.

Sequencing used blood. The chain is built from TRBV19 and TRBJ2-7; 7 bases line up with TRBD2. The TCR sequence derives from a person between 18 and 69 years old in good health. The CDR3 DNA reads TGTGCCAGTAGTTTTAAGCTAGCGGAGGGATACGAGCAGTACTTC. As protein: CASSFKLAEGYEQYF.